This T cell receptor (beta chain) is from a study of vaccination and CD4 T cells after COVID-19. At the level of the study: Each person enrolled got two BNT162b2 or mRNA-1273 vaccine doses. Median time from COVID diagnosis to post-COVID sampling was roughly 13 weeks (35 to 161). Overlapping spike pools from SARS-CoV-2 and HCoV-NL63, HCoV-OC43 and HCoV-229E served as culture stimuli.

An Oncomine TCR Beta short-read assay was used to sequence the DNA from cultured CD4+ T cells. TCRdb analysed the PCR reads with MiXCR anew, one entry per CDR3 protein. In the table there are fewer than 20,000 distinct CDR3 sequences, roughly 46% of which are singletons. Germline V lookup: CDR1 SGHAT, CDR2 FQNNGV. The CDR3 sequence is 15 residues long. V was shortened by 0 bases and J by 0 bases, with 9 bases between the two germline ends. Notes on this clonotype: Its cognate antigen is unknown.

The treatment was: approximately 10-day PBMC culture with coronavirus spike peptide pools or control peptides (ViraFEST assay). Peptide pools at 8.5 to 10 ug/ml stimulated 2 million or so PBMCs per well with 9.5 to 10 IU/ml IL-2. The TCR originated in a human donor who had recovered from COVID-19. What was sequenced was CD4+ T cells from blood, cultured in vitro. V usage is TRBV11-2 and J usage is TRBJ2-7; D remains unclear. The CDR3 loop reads CASSLEGGSSYEQYF. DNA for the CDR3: TGTGCCAGCAGCTTAGAAGGCGGCAGCTCCTACGAGCAGTACTTC.